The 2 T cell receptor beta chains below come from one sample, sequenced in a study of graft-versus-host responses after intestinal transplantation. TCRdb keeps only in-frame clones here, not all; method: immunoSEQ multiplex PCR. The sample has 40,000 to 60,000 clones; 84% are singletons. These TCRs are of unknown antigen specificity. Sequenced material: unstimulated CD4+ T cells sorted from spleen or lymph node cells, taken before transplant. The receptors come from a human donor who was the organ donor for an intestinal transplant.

This CDR3 reads CASSLRPGLADNEQFF. The CDR3, as DNA: TGTGCCAGCAGCTTACGCCCGGGACTAGCGGACAATGAGCAGTTCTTC. This chain joins TRBV7-8 and TRBJ2-1, with 11 bases matching TRBD2. Per germline, CDR1 SGHVS and CDR2 FQNEAQ. This CDR3 contains 16 residues. J gave up 5 bases and V 2 bases, and 5 bases lay outside the gene matches.

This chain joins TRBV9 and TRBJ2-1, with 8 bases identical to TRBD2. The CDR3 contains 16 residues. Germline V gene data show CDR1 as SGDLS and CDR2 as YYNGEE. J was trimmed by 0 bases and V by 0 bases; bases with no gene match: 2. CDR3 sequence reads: CASSVDLAGSYNEQFF. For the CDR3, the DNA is TGTGCCAGCAGCGTAGATCTAGCGGGCTCCTACAATGAGCAGTTCTTC.